This record concerns one T cell receptor beta chain sequence. The antigen this receptor binds is unknown. Base quality data are lacking; no much larger clone is found one base away. RNA was extracted with the RNeasy kit and roughly 0.5 to 1 ug was reverse transcribed using random hexamers. The immunoSEQ multiplex PCR assay, which covers 54 Vbeta and 13 Jbeta segments, was used to amplify TCR beta CDR3 regions. To correct PCR amplification bias, a synthetic template baseline was used for both primer optimization and computational correction. In the paper's pipeline: Reads were annotated to V, D and J genes per IMGT and analyzed with immunoSEQ Analyzer, keeping only productive sequences. Clonality was calculated as one minus the Shannon entropy normalized by log2 of the number of productive unique sequences. For each patient and control, public and private clones were evaluated within the 100 most prevalent clones. Clones were defined as Susac-specific when absent from the healthy and MS cohorts, from some 1,100 published viral clones and from other ImmuneACCESS disease sequences. TCRdb applied fastp at Q25 and MiXCR to the public reads, then kept only in-frame beta chains. One record per CDR3 amino acid sequence lists the most common genes and DNA. The V and J calls were determined by TCRdb, not by the authors. A total of some 260,000 distinct CDR3 sequences appear in this sample, 80% to 95% of them only once. The ten largest clones represent 0.06% to 0.08% of the sample.

High-throughput TCR beta sequencing profiled peripheral blood CD8+ and CD4+ T cells from healthy donors, Susac syndrome patients and multiple sclerosis patients. The multiple sclerosis controls were treatment-naive patients who had stable or active relapsing-remitting disease and met the revised McDonald criteria. CD8+ TEMRA cells were enriched by FACS, while bulk CD8+ and CD4+ T cells were purified by magnetic negative isolation. Blood was collected in EDTA tubes and processed within 24 hours, with PBMCs isolated through density gradient centrifugation. PBMCs destined for TCR sequencing were cryopreserved in liquid nitrogen and later thawed in a 37 °C water bath. Purity of sorted or isolated CD4+, CD8+ and CD8+ TEMRA cells was at least 90%. The record originates from a study of CD8 T cells in Susac syndrome (dated by TCRdb to the late 2010s). About the investigation overall: Whether CD8+ T cell activation and differentiation in Susac syndrome was antigen driven was tested using repertoire sequencing.

Broad study findings and their caveats: The TCR sequencing and HLA analysis was acknowledged to have included a relatively small number of individuals.

The sequencing sample was made of CD4+ T cells from PBMCs. The sequence came from a human donor with multiple sclerosis.

The CDR3 sequence is CAISTLRDTQYF. The bases are TGTGCCATCAGTACCCTTCGTGATACGCAGTATTTT. The V gene is TRBV10-3 and the J gene is TRBJ2-3; there is no confident call for the D gene. CDR1 and CDR2 (ENHRY, SYGVKD) derive from the germline V gene. V gives up 5 bases and J gives up 6 bases, and the segment between their germline ends measures 9 bases. The CDR3 measures 12 amino acids from cysteine to phenylalanine. The read is trimmed to its CDR3 DNA, 36 bases read in frame from base 1.